This T cell receptor (beta chain) was sequenced in a study of beta chain features in type 1 diabetes. Study-level points and caveats: More deletions and fewer insertions at VDJ junctions were found in patients with type 1 diabetes. It was not settled here whether HLA type affects TCRB rearrangement. Within patients, naive, central memory and Treg TCRB repertoires seemed more similar than within healthy donors.

Every participating donor gave one draw, a heparinised blood sample averaging about 100 mL. What was sequenced were expressed TCRB transcripts, since all of the isolated RNA had been reverse transcribed. Sequencing was performed with immunoSEQ multiplex PCR; in TCRdb, only in-frame clones are kept and a portion is missing. The sample includes approximately 150,000 clones, 9.5% to 10% of them seen just once. About this clone: What it recognizes is unknown.

The clonotype originates from a woman aged 35 to 49 in good health. The material sequenced was central memory CD4+ T cells from blood.

CDR3 residues: CASKDSGGAEYF. CDR3 nucleotides: TGTGCCAGCAAGGATAGCGGGGGGGCAGAGTACTTC. V usage is TRBV2 and J usage is TRBJ2-4; 11 bases are shared with TRBD2. Germline V CDR1 and CDR2: SNHLY, FYNNEI. The CDR3 is 12 residues long. Trimming took 7 bases from V and 14 from J; bases not matched to a gene: 7.